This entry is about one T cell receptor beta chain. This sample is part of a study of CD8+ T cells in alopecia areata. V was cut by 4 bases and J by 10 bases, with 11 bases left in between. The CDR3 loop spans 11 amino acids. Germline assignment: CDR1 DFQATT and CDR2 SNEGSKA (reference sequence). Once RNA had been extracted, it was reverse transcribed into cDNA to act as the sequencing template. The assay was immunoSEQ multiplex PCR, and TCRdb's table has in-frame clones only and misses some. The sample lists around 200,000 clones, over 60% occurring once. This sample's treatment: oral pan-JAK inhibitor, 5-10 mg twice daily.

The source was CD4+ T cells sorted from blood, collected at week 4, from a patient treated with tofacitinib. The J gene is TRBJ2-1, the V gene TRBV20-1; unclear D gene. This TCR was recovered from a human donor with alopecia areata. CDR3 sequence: CSAILYPEQFF. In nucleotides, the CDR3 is TGCAGTGCTATTTTGTATCCCGAGCAGTTCTTC.